The 12 T cell receptor beta chains in this list originate from one sample, sequenced in a study of cytomegalovirus exposure and HLA in healthy donors. PCR involved 60 Vbeta and 13 Jbeta primers. Some clones are missing from TCRdb's copy, which holds only in-frame ones; the method was immunoSEQ multiplex PCR. The sample shows approximately 130,000 clones, 85% of them seen only once. Input material: PBMCs. The origin of the receptors is a woman aged 25 to 39 in good health and CMV-seropositive.

This clone has only a few counts. The rearrangement uses TRBV6-6 and TRBJ2-7, with 12 bases matching TRBD2. The trim removed 6 bases at V and 0 bases at J, leaving 3 bases unmatched. The germline CDR1 and CDR2 sequences are MNHNY and SVGAGI (reference sequence). The CDR3 consists of 15 residues. This CDR3 reads CASSQTSGSSYEQYF. The CDR3 bases are TGTGCCAGCAGCCAGACTAGCGGGAGCTCCTACGAGCAGTACTTC.

This clone is a singleton in its sample. V gene TRBV6-6 combines with J gene TRBJ1-1, with D perhaps matching TRBD1 (5 bases). This CDR3 spans 14 amino acids. V was shortened by 5 bases and J by 4 bases, with 14 bases between the two germline ends. CDR1 and CDR2 (germline): MNHNY, SVGAGI (reference sequence). The CDR3 DNA sequence: TGTGCCAGCAGTACTATACCCGGGGGCACTGAAGCTTTCTTT. It translates to CASSTIPGGTEAFF.

This sequence joins TRBV7-9 and TRBJ2-1; D remains unclear. The CDR3 contains 12 residues. V lost 4 bases and J 4 bases, leaving 5 bases between the germline ends. Germline V gives CDR1 SEHNR, CDR2 FQNEAQ (reference sequence). The CDR3 nucleotides read TGTGCCAGCAGCTCTCCTTACAATGAGCAGTTCTTC. Amino acid sequence: CASSSPYNEQFF.

The chain links TRBV7-9 to TRBJ2-3; 8 bases match TRBD1. The CDR3 is 16 residues long. The J segment lost 4 bases and the V segment lost 5 bases, leaving 11 bases of the junction unmatched. Germline V gene sequence: CDR1 SEHNR, CDR2 FQNEAQ (reference sequence). The CDR3 region is CASSPRQGSIADTQYF. Written as DNA, the CDR3 is TGTGCCAGCAGCCCCCGACAGGGGTCCATAGCAGATACGCAGTATTTT.

This clone was seen a handful of times. Other nucleotide sequences from this sample produce the same CDR3. This chain joins TRBV5-1 and TRBJ1-1; D perhaps matches TRBD1 (5 bases). The V end was cut by 0 bases, the J end by 3 bases, with 6 bases between. The length of the CDR3 is 13 residues. CDR1 is SGHRS and CDR2 is YFSETQ in the germline V gene. The CDR3 region has the DNA TGCGCCAGCAGCTTGGGGGGGGACACTGAAGCTTTCTTT. The encoded protein is CASSLGGDTEAFF. Variable domain in full (rest from reference TRBV5-1 and TRBJ1-1): KAGVTQTPRYLIKTRGQQVTLSCSPISGHRSVSWYQQTPGQGLQFLFEYFSETQRNKGNFPGRFSGRQFSNSRSEMNVSTLELGDSALYLCASSLGGDTEAFFGQGTRLTVV.

V is TRBV14 and J is TRBJ2-7, with 7 nucleotides matching TRBD2. The CDR3 sequence is 17 residues long. Germline-derived CDR1 and CDR2 are SGHDN and FVKESK. The V and J ends lost 3 bases and 0 bases, in that order; junction bases with no gene match: 11. CDR3: CASSHPQSGTTSYEQYF. CDR3 sequence (DNA): TGTGCCAGCAGCCACCCCCAGAGCGGGACTACCTCCTACGAGCAGTACTTC.

This clone was detected only a few times. V usage is TRBV2 and J usage is TRBJ1-1; a weak D match, TRBD1 (5 bases). Per the germline V gene, CDR1 is SNHLY and CDR2 is FYNNEI. This CDR3 is 14 amino acids long. V lost 3 bases to trimming and J lost 0 bases, with 8 bases between them. For the CDR3, the DNA is TGTGCCAGCAGTGAGATCAGGGTGAACACTGAAGCTTTCTTT. Its protein product is CASSEIRVNTEAFF.

This chain uses TRBV6-5 with TRBJ2-1, with D unresolved. Germline V lookup: CDR1 MNHEY, CDR2 SVGAGI. The CDR3 spans 13 residues. V was trimmed by 0 bases and J by 15 bases, leaving 15 bases between them. The CDR3 protein is CASSYSAVSPPFF. The CDR3 nucleotides are TGTGCCAGCAGTTACTCGGCGGTGTCACCCCCGTTCTTC.

CDR3 protein: CAGERGRVDEQYF. DNA for the CDR3: TGTGCCGGGGAGCGGGGAAGGGTTGACGAGCAGTACTTC. The chain joins TRBV30 to TRBJ2-7; 7 bases agree with TRBD2. Germline values: CDR1 GTSNPN, CDR2 SVGIG (reference sequence). CDR3 length: 13 residues. V lost 8 bases, J lost 5 bases, and 12 bases stayed unmatched.

This sequence joins TRBV6-6 and TRBJ2-3; TRBD1 aligns across 8 bases. Germline trimming cut 4 bases from V and 5 bases from J; bases unmatched to any gene: 11. Germline CDR1 reads MNHNY; CDR2 reads SVGAGI (reference sequence). CDR3 size: 16 residues. CDR3 in DNA: TGTGCCAGCAGTTCCTTCGACAGGGGAGGAGTAGATACGCAGTATTTT. It translates to CASSSFDRGGVDTQYF.

Details on this clone: Distinct nucleotide sequences in the sample also encode this CDR3. The CDR3 DNA sequence: TGTGCCAGCAGTTTACCCGGTCTCTACGAGCAGTACTTC. Its protein product is CASSLPGLYEQYF. V usage is TRBV28 and J usage is TRBJ2-7; D not certain. The CDR3 runs 13 residues. Trimming took 2 bases from V and 3 from J, leaving 8 bases between them. CDR1 is MDHEN, CDR2 SYDVKM, per germline.

The chain uses TRBV6-1 and TRBJ1-1; D is possibly TRBD1 (5 bases). CDR3 size: 14 residues. Trimming took 7 bases from V and 1 from J, leaving 13 bases between them. Germline V gene data show CDR1 as MNHNS and CDR2 as SASEGT. The CDR3 coding sequence is TGTGCCAGCACCAGGGAAGGGGAGAACACTGAAGCTTTCTTT. Protein: CASTREGENTEAFF.